The 17 T cell receptor beta chains presented below share a single source sample, sequenced in a study of beta chain features in type 1 diabetes. Expressed TCRB transcripts were sequenced because the isolated RNA had all been reverse transcribed beforehand. Clones were sequenced by immunoSEQ multiplex PCR, and TCRdb holds only the in-frame ones, with some missing. The repertoire holds about 210,000 clones, with about a tenth as singletons. Sequenced input: central memory CD4+ T cells from blood. All receptors derive from a man aged 18 to 30 in good health.

The rearrangement uses TRBV7-2 and TRBJ2-2; TRBD2 matches at 12 bases. CDR1 and CDR2 (germline): SGHTA, FQGNSA. V lost 7 bases, J lost 7 bases, and 7 bases stayed unmatched. The CDR3 consists of 15 residues. The CDR3 nucleotides are TGTGCCAGCAACCCGACTAGCGGGAGTAACGGGGAGCTGTTTTTT. As protein: CASNPTSGSNGELFF.

The genes are TRBV11-2 and TRBJ2-5, with D perhaps matching TRBD2 (6 bases). Germline CDR1 SGHAT, CDR2 FQNNGV. Trimming pared 0 bases from V and 5 bases from J, leaving 13 bases between. This CDR3 is 15 amino acids long. CDR3 sequence: CASSLEWQGGETQYF. CDR3 nucleotides: TGTGCCAGCAGCTTAGAATGGCAGGGAGGCGAGACCCAGTACTTC.

This clone has a handful of counts. The genes are TRBV9 and TRBJ2-7; either TRBD1 or TRBD2 may supply D (5 bases each). The germline V and J ends were trimmed by 0 bases and 3 bases, with 10 bases remaining between them. The CDR3 is 14 residues long. The germline V gene has CDR1 SGDLS and CDR2 YYNGEE. The CDR3 nucleotides are TGTGCCAGCAGCGTAGGGCCAGGGAGCTACGAGCAGTACTTC. Translating it yields CASSVGPGSYEQYF.

This sequence joins TRBV9 and TRBJ1-3; D unclear. The CDR3 runs to 15 residues. The germline V gene encodes CDR1 SGDLS and CDR2 YYNGEE. The ends were cut back, 0 bases at V and 4 bases at J, with 11 bases in the middle. The CDR3 nucleotides are TGTGCCAGCAGCGTAGCGTGGGATTCAGGAAACACCATATATTTT. This encodes CASSVAWDSGNTIYF.

V usage is TRBV15 and J usage is TRBJ2-7; 9 positions agree with TRBD1. There are 16 residues in the CDR3. Looked up from germline, CDR1 is LNHNV and CDR2 is YYDKDF (reference sequence). The J segment lost 5 bases and the V segment lost 5 bases, leaving 13 bases of the junction unmatched. CDR3 in DNA: TGTGCCACCAGCTCTTTCGGCGGGACAGGGAGGAACGAGCAGTACTTC. Its translation: CATSSFGGTGRNEQYF. Full variable domain (rest looked up from reference TRBV15 and TRBJ2-7): DAMVIQNPRYQVTQFGKPVTLSCSQTLNHNVMYWYQQKSSQAPKLLFHYYDKDFNNEADTPDNFQSRRPNTSFCFLDIRSPGLGDTAMYLCATSSFGGTGRNEQYFGPGTRLTVT.

This clone came up a few times. The J gene is TRBJ2-2, the V gene TRBV11-3; TRBD1 is a possible D gene (5 bases). The germline V gene has CDR1 SGHNT and CDR2 YENEEA. Trimming removed 5 bases from V and 4 bases from J, with 8 bases in between. The CDR3 has 13 amino acids. The CDR3 region is CASSRQPTGELFF. The CDR3 bases are TGTGCCAGCAGCCGACAGCCCACCGGGGAGCTGTTTTTT.

The sample holds a few counts of this clone. The J gene is TRBJ2-2, the V gene TRBV27; TRBD2 matches 7 bases. The CDR3 runs to 15 residues. Trimming took 8 bases from V and 0 from J; bases not matched to a gene: 6. Germline V lookup: CDR1 MNHEY, CDR2 SMNVEV (reference sequence). CDR3 protein: CASRLSGTNTGELFF. CDR3 DNA sequence: TGTGCCAGCCGTCTAAGCGGGACGAACACCGGGGAGCTGTTTTTT.

The V gene is TRBV5-1, the J gene TRBJ2-7; possible D gene TRBD2, 6 bases. The length of the CDR3 is 13 residues. Germline V gene sequence: CDR1 SGHRS, CDR2 YFSETQ. The V and J ends lost 1 base and 6 bases respectively, with 11 bases between them. CDR3 DNA: TGCGCCAGCAGCTTGTTTACGGGAGTCGAGCAGTACTTC. This sequence encodes CASSLFTGVEQYF.

The chain uses TRBV5-1 and TRBJ2-3, with D perhaps matching TRBD2 (5 bases). The ends were cut back, 4 bases at V and 1 base at J, with 10 bases in the middle. Germline CDR1 is SGHRS and CDR2 is YFSETQ. The CDR3 extends over 14 amino acids. For the CDR3, the DNA is TGCGCCAGCAGCCTCCCCGGGGGCACAGATACGCAGTATTTT. It codes for CASSLPGGTDTQYF. Filled out from reference TRBV5-1 and TRBJ2-3, the complete variable domain reads KAGVTQTPRYLIKTRGQQVTLSCSPISGHRSVSWYQQTPGQGLQFLFEYFSETQRNKGNFPGRFSGRQFSNSRSEMNVSTLELGDSALYLCASSLPGGTDTQYFGPGTRLTVL.

The chain uses TRBV10-3 and TRBJ2-7; D is perhaps TRBD2 (6 bases). V was clipped by 9 bases and J by 4 bases, with 13 bases between them. Looked up from germline, CDR1 is ENHRY and CDR2 is SYGVKD. This CDR3 spans 12 amino acids. The CDR3: CAISSSDYEQYF. Here the CDR3 DNA reads TGTGCCATATCGTCTAGCGATTACGAGCAGTACTTC.

This clone was observed a handful of times. The gene calls are TRBV2 and TRBJ1-1; D unclear. The CDR3 consists of 16 residues. The germline gives CDR1 SNHLY, CDR2 FYNNEI. V lost 2 bases and J lost 0, with 13 bases in between. CDR3 nucleotides: TGTGCCAGCAGTGAAAGGCGGCAGCTCATGAACACTGAAGCTTTCTTT. Its protein is CASSERRQLMNTEAFF.

J is TRBJ2-7 and V is TRBV25-1, with 11 bases fitting TRBD2. J was trimmed by 6 bases and V by 6 bases; bases with no gene match: 13. Germline values: CDR1 MGHDK, CDR2 SYGVNS. This CDR3 has 16 amino acids. CDR3: CASRAPTLAGGGEQYF. CDR3 bases: TGTGCCAGCAGGGCGCCAACCTTAGCGGGAGGGGGCGAGCAGTACTTC.

This sequence joins TRBV11-3 and TRBJ2-1; possible D gene TRBD2, 6 bases. The length of the CDR3 is 14 residues. Germline CDR1 is SGHNT and CDR2 is YENEEA. V lost 5 bases and J 0 bases, leaving 8 bases between the germline ends. The CDR3 loop is CASSGGTSYNEQFF. CDR3 DNA sequence: TGTGCCAGCAGCGGGGGGACCTCCTACAATGAGCAGTTCTTC.

The genes are TRBV30 and TRBJ1-1, with D hard to call. Trimming removed 0 bases at V and 4 bases at J, with 12 bases between. Germline CDR1 and CDR2: GTSNPN and SVGIG (reference sequence). The CDR3 has 14 residues. The CDR3 is CAWSVTGGSTEAFF. The CDR3 nucleotides read TGTGCCTGGAGTGTCACCGGAGGCAGCACTGAAGCTTTCTTT.

This clone was detected a few times. The chain is built from TRBV7-2 and TRBJ2-1; TRBD2 matches 8 bases. This CDR3 comprises 16 residues. The germline V gene encodes CDR1 SGHTA and CDR2 FQGNSA. Germline trimming cut 5 bases from V and 4 bases from J; bases unmatched to any gene: 10. CDR3 region: CASSPSGASGYNEQFF. The CDR3 DNA reads TGTGCCAGCAGCCCCTCTGGGGCTAGCGGGTACAATGAGCAGTTCTTC.

This clone appeared a few times. The rearrangement joins TRBV15 to TRBJ2-1, with 11 bases lining up with TRBD2. CDR3 length: 17 amino acids. Trimming took 1 base from V and 3 from J; bases not matched to a gene: 5. The germline V gene has CDR1 LNHNV and CDR2 YYDKDF (reference sequence). As DNA, the CDR3 is TGTGCCACCAGCAGAGGAGGGACTAGCGGACGCTACAATGAGCAGTTCTTC. Translating gives CATSRGGTSGRYNEQFF.

The chain couples TRBV4-1 to TRBJ2-5; TRBD2 agrees at 13 bases. The CDR3 runs to 19 residues. Trimming cost V 2 bases and J 3 bases; bases outside gene matches: 12. From germline, CDR1 is MGHRA and CDR2 YSYEKL. The CDR3 DNA is TGCGCCAGCAGCCAACCCCTCGGGACTAGCGGGAATTGGAAAGAGACCCAGTACTTC. This sequence encodes CASSQPLGTSGNWKETQYF.